Listed below are T cell receptor beta chains from one sample, sequenced in a study of shared clonotypes between healthy human individuals. The assay was immunoSEQ multiplex PCR, and TCRdb's table has in-frame clones only and misses some. The sample has about 520,000 clones; around 96% are singletons. Input material: naive CD4+ T cells sorted from blood. These receptors originate from a woman aged 25 to 39 in good health. The conserved cysteine and the conserved F or W are not part of the CDR3 here. The size entry is marked missing in some rows and otherwise reads once, few, many or a size class.

>TRBV30|-
AWSVSGVEKLF
>TRBV5-1|-
ASSAGLYGYT
>TRBV6-5|-
ASSANPGTLVYT
>TRBV7-9|once
ASSLVEQTGELF
>TRBV5-1|-
ASSLGQSNQPQH
>TRBV19|-
ASSIDSTGQTNQPQH
>TRBV7-9|-
ASSFNLGVREKLF
>TRBV6-1|-
ASSWTGNTEAF
>TRBV6-1|once
ASCRKGHEQY
>TRBV18|-
ASSPFSGRAYEQY
>TRBV5-6|-
ASSPFPRAEAGELF
>TRBV14|-
ASSHETSGSYEQY
>TRBV30|-
AWRVGQWTREQF
>TRBV5-1|-
ASSLFRRTSGTETQY
>TRBV4-2|-
ASRALAGWGATEQF
>TRBV2|-
ASNRAGGFGDTQY
>TRBV5-1|-
ASRIRTESTDTQY
>TRBV2|-
ASSVMEGVAEAF
>TRBV6-4|-
ASSDGSWSYNEQF
>TRBV5-1|-
ASSLGVDRGPEKLF
>TRBV28|-
ASDSGGSSYEQY
>TRBV25-1|-
ASSGGLSSGNTIY
>TRBV7-1|-
ASSSRRGEKFRQLAGNSYNEQF
>TRBV28|-
ASSPAGEAHETQY
>TRBV6-1|-
ASSEGTGHTNSGNTIY
>TRBV29-1|-
SVRQDRNQPQH
>TRBV15|-
ATSGPGQGVPSGRGNEQF
>TRBV2|-
ASSEYSALSAF
>TRBV11-3|-
ASSRGGTGGGNEQF
>TRBV10-3|-
AIRHYNEQF
>TRBV4-1|-
ASSFRMAILTTDTQY
>TRBV5-6|-
ASSLAGSGNTIY
>TRBV18|-
ASSLIGEGNQPQH
>TRBV19|-
ASSVGEITGELF
>TRBV7-2|-
ASSFLYQPQH
>TRBV25-1|-
ASSVYFGTVKTQY
>TRBV28|-
ASSLQGAYGYT
>TRBV7-2|-
ASSFLGQGGNTIY
>TRBV5-1|-
ASSLDQGGFAEQY